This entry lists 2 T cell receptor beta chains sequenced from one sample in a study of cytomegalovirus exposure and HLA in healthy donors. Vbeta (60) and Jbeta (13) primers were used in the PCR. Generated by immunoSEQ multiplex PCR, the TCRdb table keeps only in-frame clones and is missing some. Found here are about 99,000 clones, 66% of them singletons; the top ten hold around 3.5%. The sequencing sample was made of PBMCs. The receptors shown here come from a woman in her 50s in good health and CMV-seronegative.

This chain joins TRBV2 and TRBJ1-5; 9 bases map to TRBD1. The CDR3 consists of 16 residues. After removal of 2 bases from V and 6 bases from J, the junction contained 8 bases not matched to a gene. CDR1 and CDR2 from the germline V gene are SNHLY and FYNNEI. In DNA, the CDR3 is TGTGCCAGCAGTGAAAGACACCGGGACAGGGCTCAGCCCCAGCATTTT. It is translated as CASSERHRDRAQPQHF.

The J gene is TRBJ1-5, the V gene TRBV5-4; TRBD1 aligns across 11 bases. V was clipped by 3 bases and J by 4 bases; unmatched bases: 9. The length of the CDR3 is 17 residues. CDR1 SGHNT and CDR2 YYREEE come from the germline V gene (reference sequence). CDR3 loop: CASSSSSRDRGNQPQHF. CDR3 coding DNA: TGTGCCAGCAGCTCCTCGTCCCGGGACAGGGGGAATCAGCCCCAGCATTTT.